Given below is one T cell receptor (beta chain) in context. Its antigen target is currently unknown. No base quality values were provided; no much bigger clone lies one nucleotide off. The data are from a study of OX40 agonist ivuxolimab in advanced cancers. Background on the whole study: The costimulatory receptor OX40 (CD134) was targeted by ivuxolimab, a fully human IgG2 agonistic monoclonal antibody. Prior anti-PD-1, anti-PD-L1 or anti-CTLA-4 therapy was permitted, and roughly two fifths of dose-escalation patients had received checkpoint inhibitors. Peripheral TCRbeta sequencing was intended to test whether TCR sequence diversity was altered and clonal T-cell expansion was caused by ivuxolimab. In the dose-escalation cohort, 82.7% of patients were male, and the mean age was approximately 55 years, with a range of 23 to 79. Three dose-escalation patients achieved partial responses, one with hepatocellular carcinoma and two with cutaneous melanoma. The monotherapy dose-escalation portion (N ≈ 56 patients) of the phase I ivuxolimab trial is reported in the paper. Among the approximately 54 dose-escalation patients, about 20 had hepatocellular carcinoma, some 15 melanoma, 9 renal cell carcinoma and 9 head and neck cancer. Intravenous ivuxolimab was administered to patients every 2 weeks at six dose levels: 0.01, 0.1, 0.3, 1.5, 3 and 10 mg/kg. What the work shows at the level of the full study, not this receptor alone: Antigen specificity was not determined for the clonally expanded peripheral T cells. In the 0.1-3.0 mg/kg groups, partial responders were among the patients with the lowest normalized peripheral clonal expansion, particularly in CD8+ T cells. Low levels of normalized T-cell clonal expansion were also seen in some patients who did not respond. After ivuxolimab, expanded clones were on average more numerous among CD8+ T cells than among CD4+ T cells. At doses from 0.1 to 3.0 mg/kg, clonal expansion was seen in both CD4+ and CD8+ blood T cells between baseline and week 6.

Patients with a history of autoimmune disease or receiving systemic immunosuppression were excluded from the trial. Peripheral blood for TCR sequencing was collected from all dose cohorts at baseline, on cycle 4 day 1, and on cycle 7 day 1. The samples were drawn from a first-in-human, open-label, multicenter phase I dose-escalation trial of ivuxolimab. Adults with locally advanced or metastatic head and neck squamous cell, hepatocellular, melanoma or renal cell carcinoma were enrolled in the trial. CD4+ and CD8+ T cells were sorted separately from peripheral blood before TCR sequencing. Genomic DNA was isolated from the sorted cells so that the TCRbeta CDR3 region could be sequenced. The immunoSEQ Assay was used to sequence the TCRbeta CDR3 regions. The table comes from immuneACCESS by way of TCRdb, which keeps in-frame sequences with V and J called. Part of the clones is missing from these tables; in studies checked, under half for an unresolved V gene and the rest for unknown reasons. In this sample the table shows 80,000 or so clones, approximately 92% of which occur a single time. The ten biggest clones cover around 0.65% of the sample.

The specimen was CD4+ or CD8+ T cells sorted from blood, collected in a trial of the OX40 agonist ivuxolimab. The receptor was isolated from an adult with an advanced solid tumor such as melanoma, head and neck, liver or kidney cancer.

The CDR3 in this case is CASRGADSYEQYF. The DNA sequence is as follows: TGTGCCAGTAGAGGGGCAGACTCCTACGAGCAGTACTTC. Here the chain combines TRBV19 and TRBJ2-7, and perhaps TRBD1 as D gene, on 5 matching bases. The CDR3 covers 13 residues, taking in both the cysteine and the phenylalanine. Kept here is only the CDR3 DNA, which spans 39 bases and is read in frame from base 1. Taken from the germline V gene (reference sequence), the CDR1 and CDR2 loops are LNHDA and SQIVND. V was cut back by 6 bases and J by 0 bases, leaving a gap of 9 bases between them.